This passage covers 14 T cell receptor beta chains from one sample sequenced in a study of patients and donors after allogeneic stem cell transplantation. In TCRdb, the RT-PCR reads were re-called with MiXCR into one record per CDR3 protein. The profile shows around 30,000 distinct CDR3 sequences, 37% of them singletons. The sequenced sample consisted of blood, either unsorted or a sorted T cell fraction (not recorded which). The receptors derive from a human donor who was either an allogeneic HSCT recipient or a stem cell or donor lymphocyte infusion donor (not recorded which). It is not recorded whose cells these are; they may come from a transplant donor.

There are many counts of this clonotype. The chain links TRBV7-9 to TRBJ1-1; D is ambiguous. Looked up from germline, CDR1 is SEHNR and CDR2 is FQNEAQ (reference sequence). The V end lost 2 bases, the J end lost 7 bases, and 11 bases lay between the germline ends. The CDR3 sequence is 13 residues long. The CDR3 DNA reads as TGTGCCAGCAGCTTATTCCCAGAGGATGAAGCTTTCTTT. As protein: CASSLFPEDEAFF.

This clonotype has only a few counts. V usage is TRBV12-3 or TRBV12-4 and J usage is TRBJ1-5; D perhaps matches TRBD1 (5 bases). V lost 3 bases, J lost 0 bases, and 12 bases lay in between. This CDR3 contains 16 residues. The CDR3 region is CASSFGTAHSNQPQHF. CDR3 nucleotide sequence: TGTGCCAGCAGTTTTGGGACCGCCCATAGCAATCAGCCCCAGCATTTT.

This clonotype was seen a few times. The chain links TRBV7-9 to TRBJ1-5; D is ambiguous. The length of the CDR3 is 14 residues. CDR1 is SEHNR and CDR2 is FQNEAQ in the germline V gene (reference sequence). V lost 7 bases and J 0 bases, leaving 10 bases between the germline ends. The CDR3 nucleotides read TGTGCCAGCAACCACCAGAGTAGCAATCAGCCCCAGCATTTT. The encoded protein is CASNHQSSNQPQHF.

The chain couples TRBV9 to TRBJ2-7; the D is unclear. Germline CDR1 SGDLS, CDR2 YYNGEE. V was pared by 3 bases and J by 4 bases, with 14 bases between. The CDR3 covers 14 residues. The CDR3 sequence is CASSADHSMYEQYF. Here the CDR3 DNA reads TGTGCCAGCAGCGCAGACCACTCGATGTACGAGCAGTACTTC.

For the CDR3, the DNA is TGCGCCAGCAGCCAGCTACAGGCGAACACTGAAGCTTTCTTT. Translation gives CASSQLQANTEAFF. V and J are TRBV4-3 and TRBJ1-1; tentatively, D is TRBD1 (5 bases). The germline gives CDR1 LGHNA, CDR2 YSLEER. This CDR3 is built from 14 residues. Trimming removed 3 bases from V and 1 base from J, with 9 bases in between.

This sequence joins TRBV7-9 and TRBJ2-5; 7 bases are a match to TRBD1. Germline V gene data show CDR1 as SEHNR and CDR2 as FQNEAQ (reference sequence). The CDR3 has 15 residues. Trimming removed 0 bases from V and 3 bases from J; junction bases left unmatched: 4. CDR3 amino acids: CASSLAPGQKETQYF. CDR3 DNA sequence: TGTGCCAGCAGCTTAGCGCCGGGACAGAAAGAGACCCAGTACTTC.

At least ten counts were recorded for this clonotype. The chain employs TRBV20-1 and TRBJ1-1; 7 nucleotides match TRBD1. With V trimmed by 2 bases and J by 3 bases, 3 bases remained unmatched. The CDR3 spans 13 residues. CDR1 and CDR2 from the germline V gene are DFQATT and SNEGSKA (reference sequence). The CDR3 DNA is TGCAGTGCTAGAACTGACAGGGACACTGAAGCTTTCTTT. Translated: CSARTDRDTEAFF.

The chain combines TRBV7-2 with TRBJ2-3; 8 bases agree with TRBD2. The CDR3 totals 18 residues. With V trimmed by 2 bases and J by 4 bases, 14 bases remained unmatched. CDR1 is SGHTA and CDR2 is FQGNSA in the germline V gene. Here the CDR3 reads CASSLSYLLAGRADTQYF. Written as DNA, the CDR3 is TGTGCCAGCAGCTTAAGTTACCTCTTAGCGGGAAGGGCAGATACGCAGTATTTT.

The gene calls are TRBV7-8 and TRBJ1-2; TRBD1 might be the D (6 bases). This CDR3 has 13 amino acids. The V gene's germline CDR1 is SGHVS and CDR2 FQNEAQ. V lost 5 bases, J lost 2 bases, and 9 bases lay in between. The CDR3: CASSDTGNYGYTF. DNA for the CDR3: TGTGCCAGCAGCGACACAGGGAACTATGGCTACACCTTC.

CDR3 sequence (DNA): TGCGCCAGCAGTCCCGGGCCCTTCATGAACACTGAAGCTTTCTTT. Protein: CASSPGPFMNTEAFF. The chain couples TRBV10-1 to TRBJ1-1, with D hard to call. Germline CDR1 WNHNN, CDR2 SYGVQD (reference sequence). The CDR3 extends over 15 amino acids. Deletions cut 5 bases from V and 0 bases from J, with 13 bases between.

V is TRBV25-1 and J is TRBJ2-3; maybe TRBD1 (6 bases). V lost 3 bases to trimming and J lost 6 bases, with 13 bases between them. Germline CDR1 MGHDK, CDR2 SYGVNS. The CDR3 consists of 14 residues. CDR3 region: CASSDVGAGDTQYF. DNA for the CDR3: TGTGCCAGCAGTGATGTGGGGGCCGGGGATACGCAGTATTTT.

This clonotype was detected ten times or more. The chain links TRBV4-2 to TRBJ2-1; 8 bases fit TRBD2. The CDR3 has 14 residues. CDR1 LGHNA and CDR2 YNFKEQ come from the germline V gene. The trim removed 4 bases at V and 8 bases at J, leaving 7 bases unmatched. DNA of the CDR3: TGTGCCAGCAGCCCATCGCGGGAGGTCCATGAGCAGTTCTTC. This translates into CASSPSREVHEQFF.

This chain links TRBV12-3 or TRBV12-4 with TRBJ1-5, with unresolved D. V gave up 5 bases and J gave up 11 bases, with 13 bases separating them. This CDR3 has 12 residues. This CDR3 is CASSPTFSSQHF. The DNA for the CDR3 is TGTGCCAGCAGTCCCACTTTTTCGTCCCAGCATTTT.

J is TRBJ2-7 and V is TRBV5-1; 7 bases align to TRBD2. The CDR3 runs to 14 residues. V shed 4 bases, J shed 2 bases, and the junction held 6 bases outside the gene matches. Germline CDR1 SGHRS, CDR2 YFSETQ. The CDR3 is CASSPGTTPYEQYF. For the CDR3, the DNA is TGCGCCAGCAGCCCCGGGACTACACCCTACGAGCAGTACTTC. Combining the CDR3 with reference TRBV5-1 and TRBJ2-7 gives the whole variable domain KAGVTQTPRYLIKTRGQQVTLSCSPISGHRSVSWYQQTPGQGLQFLFEYFSETQRNKGNFPGRFSGRQFSNSRSEMNVSTLELGDSALYLCASSPGTTPYEQYFGPGTRLTVT.